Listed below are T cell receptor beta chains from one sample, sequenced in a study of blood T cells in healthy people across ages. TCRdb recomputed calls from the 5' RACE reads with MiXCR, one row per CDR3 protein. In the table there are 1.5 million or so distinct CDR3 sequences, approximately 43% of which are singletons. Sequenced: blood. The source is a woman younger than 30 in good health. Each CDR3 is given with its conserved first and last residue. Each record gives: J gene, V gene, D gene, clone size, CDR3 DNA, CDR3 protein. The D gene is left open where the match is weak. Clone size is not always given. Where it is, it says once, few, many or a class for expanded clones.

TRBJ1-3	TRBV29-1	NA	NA	TGCAGGGTCCGGGGGGCCCTTGGAGGAAACACCATATATTTT	CRVRGALGGNTIYF
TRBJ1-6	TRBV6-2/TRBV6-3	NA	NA	TGTGCCAGCAGTCCAACAGGGAGGCCCCGCGATAATTCACCCCTCCACTTT	CASSPTGRPRDNSPLHF
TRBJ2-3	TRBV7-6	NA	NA	TGTGCCAGCAGCTTAAGCGTGCCGAGGAGTATTGGGACAGATACGCAGTATTTT	CASSLSVPRSIGTDTQYF
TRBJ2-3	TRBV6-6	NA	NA	TGTGCCAGCAGTACGGCATACCGGGCGCTTGGCACAGATACGCAGTATTTT	CASSTAYRALGTDTQYF
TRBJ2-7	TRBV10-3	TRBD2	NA	TGTGCCACGGGAGGGCCTCCGGGCGAGCAGTACTTC	CATGGPPGEQYF
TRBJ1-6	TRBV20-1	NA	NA	TGCAGTGCTAGAGATCCCACAGGGAAAATGCTTAATTCACCCCTCCACTTT	CSARDPTGKMLNSPLHF
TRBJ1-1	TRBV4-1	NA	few	TGCGCCAGCAGCCAACTAAAAACTGAAGCTTTCTTT	CASSQLKTEAFF
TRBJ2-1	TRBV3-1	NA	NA	TGTGCCAGCAGCCAAGATCGTGGGGAGCGGTCAGGTGAGCAGTTCTTC	CASSQDRGERSGEQFF
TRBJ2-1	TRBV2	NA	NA	TGTGCTCAGAGAAATGAGCAGTTCTTC	CAQRNEQFF
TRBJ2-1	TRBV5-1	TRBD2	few	TGCGCCAGCAGGCAAGCGGGGGGCTCCTACAATGAGCAGTTCTTC	CASRQAGGSYNEQFF
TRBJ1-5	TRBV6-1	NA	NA	TGTGCCAGCAGTGTGGGGGGGCCCCAGCATTTT	CASSVGGPQHF
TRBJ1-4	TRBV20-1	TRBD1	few	TGCAGTGCTAGAGATCCGACAGGGCGAGGCGAAAAACTGTTTTTT	CSARDPTGRGEKLFF
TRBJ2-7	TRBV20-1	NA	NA	TGCAGTGCTACTATGGACCCCTACGAGCAGTACTTC	CSATMDPYEQYF
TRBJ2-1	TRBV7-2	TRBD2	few	TGTGCCAGCAGCTTAGTTTTTGGACTAGCGGGGCGGGGCGCCTACAATGAGCAGTTCTTC	CASSLVFGLAGRGAYNEQFF
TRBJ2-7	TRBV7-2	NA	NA	TGTGCCAGCAGCTTAGCGCTCACCCCGAGCTCCTACGAGCAGTACTTC	CASSLALTPSSYEQYF
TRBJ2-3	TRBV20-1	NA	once	TGCAGTGCCACCCTTCGGCACATGAGCACAGATACGCAGTATTTT	CSATLRHMSTDTQYF
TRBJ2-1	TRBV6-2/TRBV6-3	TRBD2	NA	TGTGCCAGCAGCCCAGAGGGGGGACTAGCGGGAAATATTGGTGAGCAGTTCTTC	CASSPEGGLAGNIGEQFF
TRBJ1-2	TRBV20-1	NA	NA	TGCAGTGCTAGCTCACCACAGTCCCCCCGTTATGGCTACACCTTC	CSASSPQSPRYGYTF
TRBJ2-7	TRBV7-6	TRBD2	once	TGTGCCAGCAGCTTAGATAGCGGGGCCTCCTACGAGCAGTACTTC	CASSLDSGASYEQYF
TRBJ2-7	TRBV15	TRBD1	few	TGTGCCACCAGCAGTTGGGAACAGGGGCCCTACGAGCAGTACTTC	CATSSWEQGPYEQYF
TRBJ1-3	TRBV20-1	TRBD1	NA	TGCAGTGCTAGGGCAGGGGGCACTGGAAACACCATATATTTT	CSARAGGTGNTIYF
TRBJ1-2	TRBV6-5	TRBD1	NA	TGTGCCAGCAGTTTGTTTAGTAGGTCAGGGGGCAGCAGTAACTATGGCTACACCTTC	CASSLFSRSGGSSNYGYTF
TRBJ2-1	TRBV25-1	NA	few	TGTGCCAGCAGTGAAAAGGACGGGGGCTCCTACAATGAGCAGTTCTTC	CASSEKDGGSYNEQFF
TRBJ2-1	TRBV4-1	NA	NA	TGCGCCAGCAGCGTTACCTTAACTAATGAGCAGTTCTTC	CASSVTLTNEQFF
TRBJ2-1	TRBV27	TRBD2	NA	TGTGCCAGCAGACCCCAGCGGGACCTAGAGTTCTTC	CASRPQRDLEFF
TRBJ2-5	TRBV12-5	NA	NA	TGTGCTAGTGGTTTGGGTCAGGGGAGAGAGACCCAGTACTTC	CASGLGQGRETQYF
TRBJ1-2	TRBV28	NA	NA	TGTGCCAGCGGACAGCCGTACTTCTATGGCTACACCTTC	CASGQPYFYGYTF
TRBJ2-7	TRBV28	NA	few	TGTGCCAGCAGTTTCAGGGGTACCCTCTCCGAGCAGTACTTC	CASSFRGTLSEQYF
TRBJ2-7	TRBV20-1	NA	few	TGCAGTGCTAGTATCTCCTACGAGCAGTACTTC	CSASISYEQYF
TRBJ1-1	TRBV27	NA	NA	TGTGCCAGCAGTCCCCGGACTGTGGCGATGACTGAAGCTTTCTTT	CASSPRTVAMTEAFF
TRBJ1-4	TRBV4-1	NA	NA	TGCGCCAGCAGCCCCAGGTTCGGATCTAATGAAAAACTGTTTTTT	CASSPRFGSNEKLFF
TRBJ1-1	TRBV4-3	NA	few	TGCGCCAGCAGCCAGGACGGTACAGTGAACACTGAAGCTTTCTTT	CASSQDGTVNTEAFF
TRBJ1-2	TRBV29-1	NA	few	TGCAGCGTTGAAGAATTCGGGCCGGGGGGCTACACCTTC	CSVEEFGPGGYTF
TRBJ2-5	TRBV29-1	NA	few	TGCAGCGTTGAACGACAGGCTCGCAATGAGCAGTACTTC	CSVERQARNEQYF
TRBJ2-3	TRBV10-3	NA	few	TGTGCCATCAGGGCCCAGGACCTCACAGATACGCAGTATTTT	CAIRAQDLTDTQYF
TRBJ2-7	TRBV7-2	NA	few	TGTGCCAGCAGCTTAGTTGGATTAACCTACGAGCAGTACTTC	CASSLVGLTYEQYF